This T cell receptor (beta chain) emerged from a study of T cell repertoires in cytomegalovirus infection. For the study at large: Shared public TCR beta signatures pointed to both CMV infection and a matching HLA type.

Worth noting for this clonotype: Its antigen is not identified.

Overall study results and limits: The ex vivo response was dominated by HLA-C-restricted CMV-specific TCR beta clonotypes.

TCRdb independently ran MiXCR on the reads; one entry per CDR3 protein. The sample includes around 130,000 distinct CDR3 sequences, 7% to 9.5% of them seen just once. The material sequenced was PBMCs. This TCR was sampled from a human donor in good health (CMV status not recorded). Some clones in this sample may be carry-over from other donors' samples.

CDR3 amino acids: CSAREQGAEAFF. The CDR3 DNA reads TGCAGTGCTAGGGAGCAGGGGGCTGAAGCTTTCTTT. This chain connects TRBV20-1 to TRBJ1-1; 7 positions agree with TRBD1. Germline V lookup: CDR1 DFQATT, CDR2 SNEGSKA (reference sequence). V dropped 3 bases and J dropped 6; count of bases not matched to a gene: 4. CDR3 length: 12 residues.